Listed below are T cell receptor beta chains from one sample, sequenced in a study of T-cell reconstitution after alpha-beta-depleted transplantation in children. In TCRdb, the PCR reads were re-called with MiXCR into one record per CDR3 protein. Of tens of thousands of distinct CDR3 sequences listed, roughly 5% are singletons. Sequenced material: PBMCs, mostly from graft donor cells, taken 180 days after TCRalphabeta/CD19-depleted stem cell transplant. The source of these receptors is a boy in the first two years of life who had a stem cell transplant for acute myeloid leukemia, so the T cells may come from the graft donor. Both conserved end residues are part of each CDR3. A D gene is named only where the DNA matches it firmly. A row's size may be missing; if present it is once, few, many or a size class.

d_call j_call v_call clone_size cdr3_aa cdr3_nt
- TRBJ1-2 TRBV7-2 many CASSLISLAGYTF TGTGCCAGCAGCTTAATTAGTTTAGCGGGCTACACCTTC
- TRBJ2-7 TRBV12-3/TRBV12-4 many CASSPPSYEQYF TGTGCCAGCAGTCCCCCCTCCTACGAGCAGTACTTC
- TRBJ2-3 TRBV6-1 many CASTPASTDTQYF TGTGCCAGCACCCCCGCAAGCACAGATACGCAGTATTTT
TRBD2 TRBJ2-1 TRBV12-3/TRBV12-4 many CASILGPSGVNEQFF TGTGCCAGCATCCTGGGGCCTAGCGGGGTTAATGAGCAGTTCTTC
TRBD1 TRBJ2-6 TRBV3-1 many CASSPRTGKNGANVLTF TGTGCCAGCAGCCCCAGGACAGGGAAAAATGGGGCCAACGTCCTGACTTTC
TRBD1 TRBJ1-5 TRBV12-3/TRBV12-4 - CASSRQGSNQPQHF TGTGCCAGCAGCCGACAGGGAAGCAATCAGCCCCAGCATTTT
TRBD1 TRBJ2-6 TRBV20-1 many CSDFSETGGRISSGANVLTF TGCAGTGACTTCTCCGAGACAGGGGGCCGAATCAGCTCTGGGGCCAACGTCCTGACTTTC
- TRBJ2-1 TRBV5-5 many CASSSRGGYSEQFF TGTGCCAGCAGCTCGAGAGGGGGGTACAGTGAGCAGTTCTTC
TRBD2 TRBJ2-5 TRBV7-8 many CASSLGGLADQETQYF TGTGCCAGCAGCTTAGGGGGACTAGCGGACCAAGAGACCCAGTACTTC
TRBD2 TRBJ2-1 TRBV5-1 many CASSLYPLAGGYNEQFF TGCGCCAGCAGCTTGTATCCACTAGCGGGGGGCTACAATGAGCAGTTCTTC
- TRBJ2-6 TRBV4-3 few CASSQDGRRPYSGANVLTF TGCGCCAGCAGCCAAGATGGACGGCGACCTTACTCTGGGGCCAACGTCCTGACTTTC
- TRBJ1-5 TRBV6-5 many CASRTRAELRPQHF TGTGCCAGCAGAACACGGGCCGAACTAAGGCCCCAGCATTTT
- TRBJ1-3 TRBV18 many CASSPLTGISGNTIYF TGTGCCAGCTCACCTCTGACAGGCATCTCTGGAAACACCATATATTTT